Listed below are T cell receptor beta chains from one sample, sequenced in a study of Ad26.COV2.S vaccination and SARS-CoV-2 variants. Profiling relied on immunoSEQ multiplex PCR, and the TCRdb table lists in-frame clones only, not all of them. Altogether roughly 420,000 clones are present, roughly 88% being singletons, with the ten largest covering 3.6%. The source material was peripheral blood, sampled in a trial of Ad26.COV2.S vaccine versus placebo. These receptors all stem from a person between 18 and 59 years old who received the Ad26.COV2.S COVID-19 vaccine or a placebo. CDR3s include the opening cysteine and the closing phenylalanine or tryptophan. Fields, in order: D gene, V gene, J gene, clone size, CDR3 length, CDR3 protein, CDR3 DNA. D genes are given only for firm matches. Size is stated for part of the rows, as once, few or many counts, or as a class when the clone is expanded.

TRBD2	TRBV6-2/TRBV6-3	TRBJ2-3	NA	17	CASSSPRLAGSTDTQYF	TGTGCCAGCAGTTCGCCCCGACTAGCGGGGAGCACAGATACGCAGTATTTT
NA	TRBV5-5	TRBJ1-5	many	15	CASSLSWNSNQPQHF	TGTGCCAGCAGCTTGTCGTGGAATAGCAATCAGCCCCAGCATTTT
TRBD1	TRBV6-5	TRBJ1-5	NA	15	CASRPTGGGSQPQHF	TGTGCCAGCAGGCCGACAGGGGGCGGTTCGCAGCCCCAGCATTTT
TRBD1	TRBV19	TRBJ1-6	few	14	CASTHGTGYSPLHF	TGTGCCAGTACCCACGGGACAGGGTATTCACCCCTCCACTTT
TRBD1	TRBV2	TRBJ1-1	NA	18	CASSEIRTGSLPDTEAFF	TGTGCCAGCAGTGAAATACGGACAGGGAGCCTCCCGGACACTGAAGCTTTCTTT
NA	TRBV3-1/TRBV3-2	TRBJ2-1	many	16	CASSQGAGRTYNEQFF	TGTGCCAGCAGCCAAGGAGCAGGCCGTACCTACAATGAGCAGTTCTTC
NA	TRBV4-3	TRBJ2-7	NA	15	CASSQEARGYYEQYF	TGCGCCAGCAGCCAAGAAGCCAGGGGCTACTACGAGCAGTACTTC
NA	TRBV28	TRBJ1-5	NA	17	CASSLAREGYSNQPQHF	TGTGCCAGCAGTTTAGCGCGGGAGGGTTATAGCAATCAGCCCCAGCATTTT
NA	TRBV29-1	TRBJ2-7	few	12	CSVDDGTYEQYF	TGCAGCGTTGATGATGGAACCTACGAGCAGTACTTC
NA	TRBV13	TRBJ1-2	NA	14	CASSLRGAFYGYTF	TGTGCCAGCAGTCTTCGAGGGGCATTTTATGGCTACACCTTC
NA	TRBV2	TRBJ1-1	NA	12	CASSDSYTEAFF	TGTGCCAGCAGTGATTCTTACACTGAAGCTTTCTTT
NA	TRBV7-9	TRBJ2-7	NA	14	CASKRSGESYEQYF	TGTGCCAGCAAGCGGTCAGGGGAATCCTACGAGCAGTACTTC
NA	TRBV4-1	TRBJ2-3	once	16	CASSQRGQYSTDTQYF	TGCGCCAGCAGCCAAAGAGGACAGTACAGCACAGATACGCAGTATTTT
NA	TRBV25-1	TRBJ2-3	NA	16	CASSESGRSSTDTQYF	TGTGCCAGCAGTGAATCCGGACGGTCTAGCACAGATACGCAGTATTTT
TRBD2	TRBV28	TRBJ2-2	NA	15	CASSPAGGLAGELFF	TGTGCCAGCAGTCCAGCGGGGGGGTTAGCCGGGGAGCTGTTTTTT
NA	TRBV6-6	TRBJ2-7	NA	14	CASSYARLNYEQYF	TGTGCCAGCAGTTACGCCAGGCTTAACTACGAGCAGTACTTC
TRBD2	TRBV10-3	TRBJ2-1	once	15	CAIRSAGGMANEQFF	TGTGCCATACGATCTGCGGGGGGAATGGCCAATGAGCAGTTCTTC
NA	TRBV6-6	TRBJ2-2	NA	14	CASSYLGPTGELFF	TGTGCCAGCAGTTACTTGGGGCCTACCGGGGAGCTGTTTTTT
NA	TRBV30	TRBJ2-5	once	14	CAWSVGFRDETQYF	TGTGCCTGGAGTGTCGGGTTTAGGGATGAGACCCAGTACTTC
TRBD2	TRBV30	TRBJ2-3	NA	14	CAWSTSGGTDTQYF	TGTGCCTGGAGTACTAGCGGGGGTACAGATACGCAGTATTTT
TRBD2	TRBV14	TRBJ2-5	NA	17	CASSQGRRLADQETQYF	TGTGCCAGCAGCCAAGGGCGTCGACTAGCGGACCAAGAGACCCAGTACTTC
TRBD1	TRBV10-3	TRBJ1-5	NA	14	CAISRQGEGQPQHF	TGTGCCATCAGTCGACAGGGGGAGGGACAGCCCCAGCATTTT
NA	TRBV27	TRBJ1-5	few	11	CASSFNQPQHF	TGTGCCAGCAGTTTCAATCAGCCCCAGCATTTT
NA	TRBV11-2	TRBJ2-7	NA	15	CASSPLVEVNYEQYF	TGTGCCAGCAGCCCCCTGGTGGAGGTGAACTACGAGCAGTACTTC
NA	TRBV10-3	TRBJ2-7	NA	15	CAITPGLGLSYEQYF	TGTGCCATCACTCCCGGACTGGGTCTCTCCTACGAGCAGTACTTC
NA	TRBV6-5	TRBJ1-5	NA	13	CASSRGSGQPQHF	TGTGCCAGCAGTAGGGGGTCGGGCCAGCCCCAGCATTTT
TRBD1	TRBV13	TRBJ2-7	NA	14	CASSGTGFLREQYF	TGTGCCAGCAGCGGGACAGGATTCCTACGGGAGCAGTACTTC
NA	TRBV15	TRBJ2-6	NA	15	CATSRGNSGANVLTF	TGTGCCACCAGCAGAGGGAACTCTGGGGCCAACGTCCTGACTTTC
NA	TRBV7-2	TRBJ1-2	NA	13	CASSLNRDGGYTF	TGTGCCAGCAGCCTCAACAGGGACGGAGGCTACACCTTC
NA	TRBV12-3/TRBV12-4	TRBJ2-1	NA	12	CASSFTGNEQFF	TGTGCCAGCAGTTTCACAGGCAATGAGCAGTTCTTC
NA	TRBV6-2/TRBV6-3	TRBJ2-3	NA	15	CASSWGPAVTDTQYF	TGTGCCAGCAGTTGGGGTCCGGCGGTCACAGATACGCAGTATTTT
TRBD1	TRBV9	TRBJ1-5	few	14	CASSVTGANQPQHF	TGTGCCAGCAGCGTGACAGGGGCCAATCAGCCCCAGCATTTT
NA	TRBV28	TRBJ1-1	NA	12	CASSFLGTEAFF	TGTGCCAGCAGTTTTCTGGGGACTGAAGCTTTCTTT
TRBD1	TRBV29-1	TRBJ1-1	NA	14	CSVAPGQGGPEAFF	TGCAGCGTTGCTCCAGGACAAGGGGGCCCTGAAGCTTTCTTT
TRBD1	TRBV6-5	TRBJ1-5	NA	14	CASSSTGHNQPQHF	TGTGCCAGCAGTTCGACAGGGCACAATCAGCCCCAGCATTTT
NA	TRBV28	TRBJ2-5	NA	13	CASREQGQETQYF	TGTGCCAGCAGGGAGCAGGGGCAAGAGACCCAGTACTTC
TRBD1	TRBV6-5	TRBJ2-7	once	14	CASIGQGVPYEQYF	TGTGCCAGCATCGGACAGGGAGTTCCCTACGAGCAGTACTTC
NA	TRBV12-5	TRBJ1-5	NA	13	CASGTAPDQPQHF	TGTGCTAGTGGCACGGCGCCGGATCAGCCCCAGCATTTT
TRBD1	TRBV28	TRBJ2-3	NA	16	CASSFLDRGPADTQYF	TGTGCCAGCAGTTTCCTGGACAGGGGACCAGCAGATACGCAGTATTTT
NA	TRBV7-3	TRBJ2-5	NA	13	CASSLMRQETQYF	TGTGCCAGCAGCTTAATGCGCCAAGAGACCCAGTACTTC
NA	TRBV5-4	TRBJ2-1	NA	15	CASSHPGSFPDGQFF	TGTGCCAGCAGCCACCCCGGATCGTTTCCCGATGGGCAGTTCTTC
TRBD2	TRBV19	TRBJ2-7	NA	17	CASSPRERGGLALEQYF	TGTGCCAGTAGTCCCCGCGAGCGGGGGGGCCTAGCGCTCGAGCAGTACTTC
NA	TRBV2	TRBJ1-4	NA	15	CASSEIGTRSEKLFF	TGTGCCAGCAGCGAGATTGGTACTAGGTCCGAAAAACTGTTTTTT
NA	TRBV14	TRBJ1-5	NA	13	CASSQDSNQPQHF	TGTGCCAGCAGCCAAGACAGCAATCAGCCCCAGCATTTT
NA	TRBV11-2	TRBJ1-3	NA	14	CASSLERTGNTIYF	TGTGCCAGCAGCCTAGAGAGGACCGGAAACACCATATATTTT
TRBD2	TRBV6-2/TRBV6-3	TRBJ2-7	NA	14	CASSRLSGGHEQYF	TGTGCCAGCAGCCGGCTGAGCGGGGGTCACGAGCAGTACTTC
NA	TRBV2	TRBJ2-7	NA	15	CASSEAEPGTSREYF	TGTGCCAGCAGTGAAGCGGAACCCGGGACATCGAGAGAATACTTC
NA	TRBV19	TRBJ2-1	NA	12	CASIDWLNEQFF	TGTGCCAGTATAGACTGGCTGAATGAGCAGTTCTTC
NA	TRBV28	TRBJ1-3	once	15	CASSFWGTTGNTIYF	TGTGCCAGCAGTTTCTGGGGAACAACTGGAAACACCATATATTTT